The sequence of this T cell receptor (beta chain) was determined in a study of cytomegalovirus exposure and HLA in healthy donors. The CDR3 length is 14 residues. Profiling relied on immunoSEQ multiplex PCR, and the TCRdb table lists in-frame clones only, not all of them. The sample has tens of thousands of clones, just under 95% seen once; the top ten hold under 3%. The sequencing sample was made of PBMCs. This clonotype was obtained from a young man in good health and CMV-seronegative. The V gene is TRBV21-1, the J gene TRBJ1-2. TRBV21-1 is given as a pseudogene. The CDR3 bases are TGTGCCAGCAGCAAAGCGTACGGGTTCTATGGCTACACCTTC. It specifies CASSKAYGFYGYTF.